The 24 T cell receptor beta chains below come from one sample, sequenced in a study of blood T cell repertoires in COVID-19. Clones were read by immunoSEQ multiplex PCR, and TCRdb kept only the in-frame ones, dropping some. The sample shows tens of thousands of clones, about four fifths of them seen only once. The specimen sequenced was peripheral blood. Receptor source: a man aged 65-85 years with COVID-19, enrolled during active disease.

This clone was seen ten or more times. This chain joins TRBV19 and TRBJ1-1; TRBD1 aligns across 8 bases. The CDR3 is 16 amino acids. Germline V gene lookup returns CDR1 LNHDA and CDR2 SQIVND (reference sequence). After removal of 7 bases from V and 3 bases from J, the junction contained 13 bases not matched to a gene. For the CDR3, the DNA is TGTGCCAGTACAATACAGGGGGGATTCGGGTACACTGAAGCTTTCTTT. This encodes CASTIQGGFGYTEAFF. Full variable domain (missing parts from reference TRBV19 and TRBJ1-1): DGGITQSPKYLFRKEGQNVTLSCEQNLNHDAMYWYRQDPGQGLRLIYYSQIVNDFQKGDIAEGYSVSREKKESFPLTVTSAQKNPTAFYLCASTIQGGFGYTEAFFGQGTRLTVV.

V gene TRBV5-8 combines with J gene TRBJ2-5; TRBD2 is a possible D gene (7 bases). The ends were cut back, 3 bases at V and 0 bases at J, with 12 bases in the middle. The CDR3 has 15 residues. Germline CDR1 SGHTS, CDR2 YDEGEE. The chain's CDR3 is CASSWGRGYQETQYF. The CDR3 region has the DNA TGTGCCAGCAGCTGGGGGCGGGGGTACCAAGAGACCCAGTACTTC.

V is TRBV4-1 and J is TRBJ1-6, with no clear D. V dropped 1 base and J dropped 11 bases, with 12 bases sitting between them. The CDR3 has 14 residues. CDR1 is MGHRA, CDR2 YSYEKL, per germline. The CDR3 sequence is CASSQVRGNAPLHF. As DNA, the CDR3 is TGCGCCAGCAGCCAAGTCCGGGGAAATGCACCCCTCCACTTT.

In its sample, this clone was seen many times. The chain is built from TRBV18 and TRBJ2-2, with D maybe TRBD2 (6 bases). Germline V gene sequence: CDR1 KGHSH, CDR2 LQKENI. Trimming took off 4 bases at V and 3 bases at J, with 12 bases between the two ends. This CDR3 contains 15 residues. The CDR3 here is CASSRTKEDTGELFF. The DNA of the CDR3 is TGTGCCAGCTCACGGACTAAGGAAGACACCGGGGAGCTGTTTTTT.

In nucleotides, the CDR3 is TGTGCCAGTAGTATAGACGGGGTGCAAGGCTACACCTTC. This translates into CASSIDGVQGYTF. This chain joins TRBV19 and TRBJ1-2; D unresolved. From germline, CDR1 is LNHDA and CDR2 SQIVND (reference sequence). The germline V and J ends were trimmed by 0 bases and 8 bases, with 10 bases remaining between them. This CDR3 comprises 13 residues. The entire variable domain, with the rest obtained from reference TRBV19 and TRBJ1-2, is as follows: DGGITQSPKYLFRKEGQNVTLSCEQNLNHDAMYWYRQDPGQGLRLIYYSQIVNDFQKGDIAEGYSVSREKKESFPLTVTSAQKNPTAFYLCASSIDGVQGYTFGSGTRLTVV.

This rearrangement joins TRBV9 to TRBJ2-3; the match to TRBD2 covers 7 bases. The CDR3 contains 15 residues. The junction had 6 bases not matched to a gene; V was cut back by 3 bases and J by 2 bases. The germline CDR1 and CDR2 sequences are SGDLS and YYNGEE. As DNA, the CDR3 is TGTGCCAGCAGCGGAAGCGGGACTCACACAGATACGCAGTATTTT. Its protein product is CASSGSGTHTDTQYF.

This clone was seen a single time. This chain joins TRBV20-1 and TRBJ1-2, with TRBD1 as a possible D gene (5 bases). This CDR3 has 11 amino acids. V shed 0 bases and J shed 12 bases, with 11 bases lying between them. Germline CDR1 DFQATT, CDR2 SNEGSKA (reference sequence). The CDR3 DNA is TGCAGTGCTAGAGATTCAGGGCTTCACACCTTC. Amino acid sequence: CSARDSGLHTF.

The rearrangement links TRBV6-2 or TRBV6-3 to TRBJ1-5; D is undetermined. The V and J ends lost 0 bases and 9 bases respectively, with 12 bases between them. Germline V gene data show CDR1 as MNHEY and CDR2 as SVGEGT. This CDR3 region has 14 residues. Here the CDR3 DNA reads TGTGCCAGCAGTTACTCCACAGTCCCAGGGCCCCAGCATTTT. It translates to CASSYSTVPGPQHF.

The chain carries TRBV28 and TRBJ2-3; D perhaps matches TRBD1 (5 bases). The germline V and J ends were trimmed by 7 bases and 1 base, with 15 bases remaining between them. CDR3 length: 15 amino acids. From germline, CDR1 is MDHEN and CDR2 SYDVKM. CDR3 DNA sequence: TGTGCCAGCAACTCTATGGGGCCAGGCACAGATACGCAGTATTTT. Translated: CASNSMGPGTDTQYF.

This chain uses TRBV21-1 with TRBJ1-1; the D call of TRBD1 is as the table states it, not checked on the DNA. TRBV21-1 is a pseudogene locus. This CDR3 has 21 residues. CDR3 sequence reads: CASSKASVGRRDRAPNTEAFF. CDR3 sequence (DNA): TGTGCCAGCAGCAAAGCCTCCGTTGGACGCCGGGACAGGGCCCCGAACACTGAAGCTTTCTTT.

This sequence joins TRBV14 and TRBJ2-5; 9 bases line up with TRBD2. Germline assignment: CDR1 SGHDN and CDR2 FVKESK. Germline trimming cut 5 bases from V and 5 bases from J; bases unmatched to any gene: 6. This CDR3 region has 14 residues. CDR3 sequence reads: CASSVGLARETQYF. CDR3 nucleotides: TGTGCCAGCAGCGTCGGACTAGCGAGGGAGACCCAGTACTTC. Complete variable domain (other parts from reference TRBV14 and TRBJ2-5): EAGVTQFPSHSVIEKGQTVTLRCDPISGHDNLYWYRRVMGKEIKFLLHFVKESKQDESGMPNNRFLAERTGGTYSTLKVQPAELEDSGVYFCASSVGLARETQYFGPGTRLLVL.

V gene TRBV7-2 combines with J gene TRBJ2-2; weak D call: TRBD1 (6 bases). Deletions cut 5 bases from V and 4 bases from J, with 17 bases between. Germline V gene data show CDR1 as SGHTA and CDR2 as FQGNSA. The CDR3 loop spans 16 amino acids. In DNA form, the CDR3 reads TGTGCCAGCAGCCCTAGGGGGTCTAAATCCACCGGGGAGCTGTTTTTT. Translating it yields CASSPRGSKSTGELFF.

The chain carries TRBV9 and TRBJ1-4; no clear D. V shed 4 bases and J shed 8 bases, with 9 bases lying between them. The CDR3 loop spans 12 amino acids. Germline CDR1 and CDR2: SGDLS and YYNGEE. The CDR3 sequence is CASSLPGEKLFF. The CDR3 DNA reads as TGTGCCAGCAGCCTACCGGGGGAAAAACTGTTTTTT.

The chain couples TRBV5-6 to TRBJ1-6; 10 nucleotides line up with TRBD1. V trimming: 1 base; J trimming: 10 bases; junction bases outside the gene matches: 2. Looked up from germline, CDR1 is SGHDT and CDR2 is YYEEEE. This CDR3 comprises 14 residues. The CDR3 loop is CASSLRTGGSPLHF. The DNA for the CDR3 is TGTGCCAGCAGCTTGAGGACAGGGGGGTCACCCCTCCACTTT.

In its sample, this clone ranks as large (0.1 to 1%). The V call is TRBV27, the J call TRBJ2-5; TRBD2 aligns across 15 bases. From germline, CDR1 is MNHEY and CDR2 SMNVEV (reference sequence). The CDR3 contains 16 residues. V shed 5 bases and J 5 bases; nucleotides not matched to a gene: 6. CDR3 amino acids: CASSMFGTSGRETQYF. CDR3 DNA sequence: TGTGCCAGCAGTATGTTCGGGACTAGCGGGAGGGAGACCCAGTACTTC.

A few counts support this clone. The chain carries TRBV28 and TRBJ2-7, with TRBD2 identical over 9 bases. The ends lost 3 bases at V and 6 bases at J; junction bases unmatched: 3. The CDR3 covers 13 residues. Per the germline V gene, CDR1 is MDHEN and CDR2 is SYDVKM. CDR3 sequence reads: CASSLGTSSEQYF. The DNA of the CDR3 is TGTGCCAGCAGTTTGGGGACTAGCAGCGAGCAGTACTTC.

The chain couples TRBV6-6 to TRBJ2-7; 9 nucleotides agree with TRBD1. The CDR3 is 14 residues long. The J segment lost 6 bases and the V segment lost 6 bases, leaving 9 bases of the junction unmatched. CDR1 and CDR2 from the germline V gene are MNHNY and SVGAGI (reference sequence). This CDR3 is CASRLGQGVSEQYF. CDR3 coding DNA: TGTGCCAGCAGGTTGGGACAGGGAGTCTCCGAGCAGTACTTC.

V and J are TRBV18 and TRBJ1-2; D is undetermined. The V gene lost 4 bases and the J gene lost 6 bases, with 15 bases spanning the gap. There are 14 residues in the CDR3. The germline gives CDR1 KGHSH, CDR2 LQKENI. CDR3 bases: TGTGCCAGCTCACGGGAGGTAAAGTCTGATGGCTACACCTTC. It is translated as CASSREVKSDGYTF.

The V call is TRBV19, the J call TRBJ1-1, with 7 bases identical to TRBD1. V gave up 10 bases and J gave up 4 bases; unmatched junction bases: 12. CDR1 is LNHDA, CDR2 SQIVND, per germline (reference sequence). The CDR3 has 14 amino acids. The CDR3 here is CAIQGPGGSTEAFF. CDR3 nucleotides: TGTGCCATTCAAGGGCCAGGGGGAAGCACTGAAGCTTTCTTT.

This clone showed up just once. This chain links TRBV4-2 with TRBJ1-2, with TRBD1 matching over 8 bases. The CDR3 loop spans 14 amino acids. V shed 3 bases and J 7 bases; nucleotides not matched to a gene: 7. From germline, CDR1 is LGHNA and CDR2 YNFKEQ. CDR3 loop: CASSHPQGEGGYTF. The CDR3 DNA sequence: TGTGCCAGCAGCCATCCACAGGGGGAGGGTGGCTACACCTTC.

This clone was found a few times. The chain joins TRBV19 to TRBJ2-1; TRBD1 agrees at 9 bases. Unmatched junction bases numbered 10, after V lost 6 bases and J lost 13 bases. Germline values: CDR1 LNHDA, CDR2 SQIVND (reference sequence). The CDR3 loop spans 13 amino acids. The DNA of the CDR3 is TGTGCCAGTAGCCCCCGCCCGACAGGGGGACAGTTCTTC. It translates to CASSPRPTGGQFF.

V gene TRBV5-6 combines with J gene TRBJ2-1, with D possibly matching TRBD2 (6 bases). Germline loops: CDR1 SGHDT, CDR2 YYEEEE. This CDR3 has 16 residues. V lost 5 bases, J lost 2 bases, and 17 bases lay in between. The CDR3 here is CASREGGTAAYNEQFF. CDR3 nucleotides: TGTGCCAGCAGGGAAGGAGGGACGGCTGCCTACAATGAGCAGTTCTTC.

For this clone: Mismatch with germline at one junction end may stem from a read error. The sample contains more than one DNA sequence encoding this CDR3. The chain joins TRBV28 to TRBJ2-7; D possibly corresponds to TRBD2 (6 bases). Germline lookup yields CDR1 MDHEN and CDR2 SYDVKM. The CDR3 is made up of 18 amino acids. In DNA, the CDR3 is TGTGCCAGCAGTTTAGTTGGACCGGGGACTCGCTCCCCCTATGAGCAGTACTTC. This encodes CASSLVGPGTRSPYEQYF. Together with reference TRBV28 and TRBJ2-7, the CDR3 gives the full variable domain: DVKVTQSSRYLVKRTGEKVFLECVQDMDHENMFWYRQDPGLGLRLIYFSYDVKMKEKGDIPEGYSVSREKKERFSLILESASTNQTSMYLCASSLVGPGTRSPYEQYFGPGTRLTVT.

The chain is built from TRBV6-6 and TRBJ1-2; 8 bases fit TRBD1. Per the germline V gene, CDR1 is MNHNY and CDR2 is SVGAGI (reference sequence). The CDR3 sequence is 15 residues long. V was clipped by 6 bases and J by 6 bases; unmatched bases: 12. CDR3 sequence reads: CASRPRDRLLDGYTF. The CDR3 DNA reads TGTGCCAGCAGACCCAGGGACAGGCTATTGGATGGCTACACCTTC.